The clone carrying this T cell receptor (beta chain) was seen once. Its antigen is unknown. The data are from a study of PD-1 blockade in classical Hodgkin lymphoma. Sample time point: newly diagnosed, previously untreated cHL patient sample. Acting as the comparison were PBMCs from newly diagnosed, untreated classical Hodgkin lymphoma. From germline, CDR1 is GTSNPN and CDR2 SVGIG (reference sequence). CDR3 size: 11 residues. Trimming took off 5 bases at V and 2 bases at J, with 5 bases between the two ends. Only in-frame clones appear in the TCRdb table, and some are missing; sequencing was by immunoSEQ multiplex PCR. The sample shows about 47,000 clones, under 95% of them seen only once. General study points: Reported baseline diversity: healthy donors highest, relapsed/refractory patients lowest. Whatever underlies the repertoire differences (possibly disease activity or prior therapy) remains undefined.

The receptor's source is a human donor with classical Hodgkin lymphoma. The chain is built from TRBV30 and TRBJ2-3, with D unresolved. The sample consisted of peripheral blood mononuclear cells (PBMCs). CDR3 sequence (DNA): TGTGCCTGGGGGATCACAGATACGCAGTATTTT. Translated: CAWGITDTQYF.